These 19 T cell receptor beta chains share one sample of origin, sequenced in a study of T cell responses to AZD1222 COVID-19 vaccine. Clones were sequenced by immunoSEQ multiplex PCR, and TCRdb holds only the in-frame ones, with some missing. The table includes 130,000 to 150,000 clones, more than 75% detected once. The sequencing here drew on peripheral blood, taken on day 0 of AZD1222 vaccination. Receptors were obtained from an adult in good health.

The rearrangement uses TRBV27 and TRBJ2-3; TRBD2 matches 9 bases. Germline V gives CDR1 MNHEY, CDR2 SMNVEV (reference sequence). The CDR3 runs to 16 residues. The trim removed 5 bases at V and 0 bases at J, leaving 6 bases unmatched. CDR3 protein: CASSDRLAVSTDTQYF. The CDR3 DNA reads TGTGCCAGCAGTGATAGACTAGCGGTTAGCACAGATACGCAGTATTTT.

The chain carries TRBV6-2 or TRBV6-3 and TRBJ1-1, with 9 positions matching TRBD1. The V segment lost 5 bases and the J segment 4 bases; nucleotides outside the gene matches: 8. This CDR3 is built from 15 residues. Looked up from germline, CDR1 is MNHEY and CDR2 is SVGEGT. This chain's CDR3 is CASSDRDRVSTEAFF. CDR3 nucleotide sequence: TGTGCCAGCAGTGACCGGGACAGGGTGAGCACTGAAGCTTTCTTT.

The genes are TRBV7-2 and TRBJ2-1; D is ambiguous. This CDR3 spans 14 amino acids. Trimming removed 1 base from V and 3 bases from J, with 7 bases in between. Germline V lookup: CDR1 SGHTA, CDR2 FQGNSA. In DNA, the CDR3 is TGTGCCAGCAGCTTAGACCCACTCTACAATGAGCAGTTCTTC. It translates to CASSLDPLYNEQFF.

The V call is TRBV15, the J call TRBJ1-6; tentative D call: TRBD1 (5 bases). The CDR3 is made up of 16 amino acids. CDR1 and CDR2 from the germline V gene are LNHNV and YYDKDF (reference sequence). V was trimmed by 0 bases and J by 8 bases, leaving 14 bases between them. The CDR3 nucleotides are TGTGCCACCAGCAGAGATTTGGATGGGGCGGATTCACCCCTCCACTTT. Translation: CATSRDLDGADSPLHF.

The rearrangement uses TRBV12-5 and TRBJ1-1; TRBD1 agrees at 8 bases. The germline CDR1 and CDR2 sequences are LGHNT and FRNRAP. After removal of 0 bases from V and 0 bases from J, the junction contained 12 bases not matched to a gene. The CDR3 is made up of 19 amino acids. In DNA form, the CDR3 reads TGTGCTAGTGGTTTGGTTCTTCGCGACAGGGGTGACATGAACACTGAAGCTTTCTTT. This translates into CASGLVLRDRGDMNTEAFF.

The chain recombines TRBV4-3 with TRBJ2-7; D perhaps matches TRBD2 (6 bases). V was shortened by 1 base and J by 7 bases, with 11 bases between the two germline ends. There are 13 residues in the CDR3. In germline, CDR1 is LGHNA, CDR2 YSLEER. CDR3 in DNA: TGCGCCAGCAGCCAAGGTGGGACTGAGGAGCAGTACTTC. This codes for CASSQGGTEEQYF.

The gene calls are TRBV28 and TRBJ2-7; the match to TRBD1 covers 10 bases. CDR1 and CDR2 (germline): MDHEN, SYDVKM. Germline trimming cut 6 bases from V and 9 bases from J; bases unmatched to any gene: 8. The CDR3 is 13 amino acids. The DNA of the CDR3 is TGTGCCAGCAGCGACAGGGGGCGATATGGGCAGTACTTC. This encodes CASSDRGRYGQYF.

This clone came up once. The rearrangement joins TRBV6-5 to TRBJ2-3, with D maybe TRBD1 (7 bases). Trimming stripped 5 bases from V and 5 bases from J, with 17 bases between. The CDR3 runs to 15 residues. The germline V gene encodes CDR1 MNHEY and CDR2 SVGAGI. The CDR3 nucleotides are TGTGCCAGCAGTCGAGACAGGGAGGCGGGAGATACGCAGTATTTT. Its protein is CASSRDREAGDTQYF.

CDR3 residues: CASSIGDGYTF. CDR3 bases: TGTGCCAGTAGTATAGGGGATGGCTACACCTTC. This chain links TRBV19 with TRBJ1-2, with D unclear. Germline V CDR1 and CDR2: LNHDA, SQIVND (reference sequence). The ends were cut back, 1 base at V and 6 bases at J, with 3 bases in the middle. The CDR3 has 11 residues. Supplemented by reference TRBV19 and TRBJ1-2, the full variable domain reads DGGITQSPKYLFRKEGQNVTLSCEQNLNHDAMYWYRQDPGQGLRLIYYSQIVNDFQKGDIAEGYSVSREKKESFPLTVTSAQKNPTAFYLCASSIGDGYTFGSGTRLTVV.

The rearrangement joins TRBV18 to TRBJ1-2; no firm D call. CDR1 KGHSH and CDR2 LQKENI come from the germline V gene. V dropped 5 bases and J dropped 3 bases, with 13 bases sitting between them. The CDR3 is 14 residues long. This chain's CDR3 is CASSSTSDHYGYTF. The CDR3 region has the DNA TGTGCCAGCTCATCCACCTCAGATCACTATGGCTACACCTTC.

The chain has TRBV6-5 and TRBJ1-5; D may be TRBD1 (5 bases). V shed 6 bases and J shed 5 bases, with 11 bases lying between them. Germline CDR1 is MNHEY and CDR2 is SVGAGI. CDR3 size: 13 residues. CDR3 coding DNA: TGTGCCAGCAGCTCAGGGTGGGATCAGCCCCAGCATTTT. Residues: CASSSGWDQPQHF.

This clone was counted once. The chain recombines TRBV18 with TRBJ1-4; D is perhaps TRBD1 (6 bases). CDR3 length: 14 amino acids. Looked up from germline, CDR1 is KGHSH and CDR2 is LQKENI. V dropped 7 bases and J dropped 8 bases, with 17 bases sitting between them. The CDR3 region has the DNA TGTGCCAGCTTCAAATCGGGGGCGGACGAAAAACTGTTTTTT. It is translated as CASFKSGADEKLFF.

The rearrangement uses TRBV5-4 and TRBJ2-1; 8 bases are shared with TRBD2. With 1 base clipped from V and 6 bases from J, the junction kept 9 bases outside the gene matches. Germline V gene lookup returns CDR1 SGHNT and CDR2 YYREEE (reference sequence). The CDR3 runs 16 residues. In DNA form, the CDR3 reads TGTGCCAGCAGCTTGACTCGGGGACTAGAGGGCAATGAGCAGTTCTTC. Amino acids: CASSLTRGLEGNEQFF.

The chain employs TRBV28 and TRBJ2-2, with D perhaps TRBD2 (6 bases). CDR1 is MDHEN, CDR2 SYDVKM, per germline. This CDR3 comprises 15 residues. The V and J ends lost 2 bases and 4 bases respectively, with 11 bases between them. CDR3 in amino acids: CASSLPGAPTGELFF. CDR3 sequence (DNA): TGTGCCAGCAGTTTACCGGGAGCTCCCACCGGGGAGCTGTTTTTT.

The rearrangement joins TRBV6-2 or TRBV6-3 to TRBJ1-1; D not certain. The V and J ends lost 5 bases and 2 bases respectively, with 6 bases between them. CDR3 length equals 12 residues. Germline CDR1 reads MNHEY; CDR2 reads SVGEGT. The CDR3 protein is CASSVGNTEAFF. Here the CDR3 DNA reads TGTGCCAGCAGTGTTGGAAACACTGAAGCTTTCTTT.

In DNA form, the CDR3 reads TGCAGTGCTAGTTGGGGACGGCGGTACAATGAGCAGTTCTTC. Translating it yields CSASWGRRYNEQFF. The rearrangement links TRBV20-1 to TRBJ2-1, with D possibly called TRBD1 or TRBD2 (5 bases each). Per germline, CDR1 DFQATT and CDR2 SNEGSKA (reference sequence). Trimming left V 3 bases short and J 4 bases short, with 13 bases between. The CDR3 consists of 14 residues.

As DNA, the CDR3 is TGCAGCGTTTCCCCGCCCTCGGGGGGCACTGAAGCTTTCTTT. It translates to CSVSPPSGGTEAFF. The chain combines TRBV29-1 with TRBJ1-1; D perhaps matches TRBD1 (5 bases). The CDR3 loop spans 14 amino acids. V was trimmed by 5 bases and J by 4 bases, leaving 17 bases between them. CDR1 is SQVTM and CDR2 is ANQGSEA in the germline V gene.

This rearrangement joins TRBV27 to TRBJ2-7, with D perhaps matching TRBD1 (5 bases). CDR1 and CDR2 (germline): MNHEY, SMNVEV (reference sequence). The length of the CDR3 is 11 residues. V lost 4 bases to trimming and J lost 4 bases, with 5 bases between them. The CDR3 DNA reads TGTGCCAGCAGTTCAGGGTACGAGCAGTACTTC. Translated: CASSSGYEQYF.

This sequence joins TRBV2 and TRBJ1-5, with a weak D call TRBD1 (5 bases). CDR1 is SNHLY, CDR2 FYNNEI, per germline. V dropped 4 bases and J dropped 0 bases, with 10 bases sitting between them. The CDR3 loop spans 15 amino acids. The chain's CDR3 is CASSAETDSNQPQHF. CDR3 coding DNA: TGTGCCAGCAGTGCAGAGACAGATAGCAATCAGCCCCAGCATTTT. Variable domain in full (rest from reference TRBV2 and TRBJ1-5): EPEVTQTPSHQVTQMGQEVILRCVPISNHLYFYWYRQILGQKVEFLVSFYNNEISEKSEIFDDQFSVERPDGSNFTLKIRSTKLEDSAMYFCASSAETDSNQPQHFGDGTRLSIL.